The 3 T cell receptor beta chains below were found in one sample sequenced in a study of T-cell memory formation after mild COVID-19. TCRdb reprocessed the 5' RACE reads with MiXCR, giving one entry per CDR3 protein. This sample has hundreds of thousands of distinct CDR3 sequences, with about a sixth found just once. The specimen was PBMCs or a T cell subset sorted from them (not recorded which). Every receptor here comes from a man aged 18 to 29 who had mild COVID-19 (a few samples of this study predate the infection). Cell type and time point are not known.

The V call is TRBV14, the J call TRBJ2-7, with 9 positions matching TRBD2. J lost 4 bases, V lost 3 bases, and 7 bases had no gene match. The CDR3 is 15 amino acids. Germline V gene lookup returns CDR1 SGHDN and CDR2 FVKESK. The CDR3 DNA is TGTGCCAGCAGCCAGGCGGGGGGGCCTACATACGAGCAGTACTTC. Protein product: CASSQAGGPTYEQYF. The full variable domain, completed using reference TRBV14 and TRBJ2-7, is EAGVTQFPSHSVIEKGQTVTLRCDPISGHDNLYWYRRVMGKEIKFLLHFVKESKQDESGMPNNRFLAERTGGTYSTLKVQPAELEDSGVYFCASSQAGGPTYEQYFGPGTRLTVT.

The chain combines TRBV4-1 with TRBJ1-5; no clear D. This CDR3 has 13 amino acids. Trimming pared 3 bases from V and 4 bases from J, leaving 7 bases between. Per germline, CDR1 MGHRA and CDR2 YSYEKL. The CDR3: CASSQTVNQPQHF. In DNA form, the CDR3 reads TGCGCCAGCAGCCAGACGGTTAATCAGCCCCAGCATTTT.

As DNA, the CDR3 is TGTGCCAGCAGTGTCTCTACAGGGTCCGCCTATGTGGGGGAGCTGTTTTTT. Protein product: CASSVSTGSAYVGELFF. The chain carries TRBV25-1 and TRBJ2-2; TRBD1 might be the D (6 bases). The V end lost 4 bases, the J end lost 8 bases, and 23 bases lay between the germline ends. The CDR3 runs to 17 residues. Germline loops: CDR1 MGHDK, CDR2 SYGVNS.